The next 13 T cell receptor beta chains were all read from a single sample in a study of T cells in Graves' hyperthyroidism and ophthalmopathy. RNA transcripts provided the source from which TCR beta CDR3 regions were amplified. A set of HTBI primers served as the primers for a first-round RT-PCR of the TCR CDR3. TCRdb called the multiplex PCR reads again in MiXCR, with one record for every CDR3 protein. Of some 490,000 distinct CDR3 sequences in the sample, around 15% are singletons; the top ten hold approximately 30%. Sequencing used blood. These receptor sequences come from a woman in her 30s with Graves' ophthalmopathy.

This clonotype was detected many times. The CDR3 DNA is TGCGCCAGCACCAAAGGGACAGGGGACACCGGGGAGCTGTTTTTT. Protein product: CASTKGTGDTGELFF. The chain combines TRBV5-1 with TRBJ2-2; 10 bases map to TRBD1. Per germline, CDR1 SGHRS and CDR2 YFSETQ. The CDR3 sequence is 15 residues long. With V trimmed by 6 bases and J by 3 bases, 5 bases remained unmatched.

This clonotype was detected many times. The chain links TRBV18 to TRBJ2-7, with D possibly TRBD2 on 6 matching bases. The CDR3 totals 15 residues. Germline V gene data show CDR1 as KGHSH and CDR2 as LQKENI. The V gene lost 4 bases and the J gene lost 5 bases, with 18 bases spanning the gap. This chain's CDR3 is CASSQAGRGIDEQYF. The CDR3 region has the DNA TGTGCCAGCTCACAAGCCGGGAGAGGTATCGACGAGCAGTACTTC.

This clonotype was counted ten times or more. This chain links TRBV7-3 with TRBJ1-1, with TRBD1 matching over 8 bases. J was trimmed by 7 bases and V by 5 bases; bases with no gene match: 6. The CDR3 runs 13 residues. Germline V CDR1 and CDR2: SGHTA, FQGTGA. This CDR3 reads CASSPRGQVEAFF. As DNA, the CDR3 is TGTGCCAGCAGCCCCAGGGGACAGGTTGAAGCTTTCTTT. Filled out from reference TRBV7-3 and TRBJ1-1, the complete variable domain reads GAGVSQTPSNKVTEKGKYVELRCDPISGHTALYWYRQSLGQGPEFLIYFQGTGAADDSGLPNDRFFAVRPEGSVSTLKIQRTERGDSAVYLCASSPRGQVEAFFGQGTRLTVV.

This clonotype was counted at least ten times. The chain carries TRBV11-2 and TRBJ1-1, with D unclear. Germline-derived CDR1 and CDR2 are SGHAT and FQNNGV. The CDR3 totals 13 residues. V lost 5 bases and J 10 bases, leaving 17 bases between the germline ends. The CDR3 reads CASSQRVYWAAFF. CDR3 DNA sequence: TGTGCCAGCAGCCAACGGGTTTACTGGGCAGCTTTCTTT.

This clonotype was seen at least ten times. The rearrangement joins TRBV13 to TRBJ2-5; a weak D match, TRBD1 (5 bases). Germline CDR1 and CDR2: PRHDT and FYEKMQ (reference sequence). The germline V and J ends were trimmed by 0 bases and 4 bases, with 12 bases remaining between them. The CDR3 contains 15 residues. The DNA for the CDR3 is TGTGCCAGCAGCTTAGGCGGCAGGGAAGGAGAGACCCAGTACTTC. Protein sequence: CASSLGGREGETQYF.

This clonotype has at least ten counts. The chain couples TRBV20-1 to TRBJ2-5; no definite D call. Germline V CDR1 and CDR2: DFQATT, SNEGSKA (reference sequence). V lost 3 bases and J 5 bases, leaving 16 bases between the germline ends. This CDR3 is 14 amino acids long. In nucleotides, the CDR3 is TGCAGTGCTAGCCCCGTCGGGTTAGACGAGACCCAGTACTTC. It translates to CSASPVGLDETQYF.

This rearrangement joins TRBV14 to TRBJ1-6; 7 bases are shared with TRBD1. In germline, CDR1 is SGHDN, CDR2 FVKESK. With 0 bases clipped from V and 5 bases from J, the junction kept 7 bases outside the gene matches. The CDR3 is 17 residues long. CDR3: CASSQDRRTGNNSPLHF. The DNA for the CDR3 is TGTGCCAGCAGCCAAGACCGCCGGACAGGAAATAATTCACCCCTCCACTTT.

The J gene is TRBJ1-1, the V gene TRBV11-1; D gene unclear. Germline loops: CDR1 SGHAT, CDR2 FQDESV (reference sequence). The CDR3 is 15 amino acids. Deletions cut 5 bases from V and 4 bases from J, with 17 bases between. The CDR3 loop reads CASSQEEPLGTEAFF. The DNA of the CDR3 is TGTGCCAGCAGCCAAGAAGAGCCCCTCGGCACTGAAGCTTTCTTT.

CDR3 DNA: TGCGCCAGCAGCGGGAGGCTAGCGGCAGCTAAGGATACGCAGTATTTT. The encoded protein is CASSGRLAAAKDTQYF. This chain uses TRBV5-1 with TRBJ2-3; 7 bases align to TRBD2. The trim removed 4 bases at V and 6 bases at J, leaving 14 bases unmatched. The germline gives CDR1 SGHRS, CDR2 YFSETQ. This CDR3 contains 16 residues.

A few counts support this clonotype. This CDR3 is CSAKTGAGVGQPQHF. Written as DNA, the CDR3 is TGCAGTGCTAAAACAGGGGCGGGGGTGGGTCAGCCCCAGCATTTT. This chain links TRBV20-1 with TRBJ1-5; 7 bases map to TRBD1. Trimming at V came to 4 bases and at J to 6 bases, leaving 12 bases not matched to a gene. Germline V CDR1 and CDR2: DFQATT, SNEGSKA (reference sequence). The CDR3 has 15 residues.

This clonotype occurred many times. This chain joins TRBV30 and TRBJ2-7; 9 bases are a match to TRBD2. From germline, CDR1 is GTSNPN and CDR2 SVGIG (reference sequence). V shed 0 bases, J shed 7 bases, and the junction held 10 bases outside the gene matches. This CDR3 is built from 15 residues. In DNA, the CDR3 is TGTGCCTGGAGTGTTGGGCTAGCGGGACCCCAAGAGCAGTACTTC. Protein sequence: CAWSVGLAGPQEQYF.

This clonotype was counted ten times or more. V is TRBV7-2 and J is TRBJ2-3, with D hard to call. CDR3 length equals 14 residues. The V gene lost 5 bases and the J gene lost 5 bases, with 14 bases spanning the gap. CDR1 is SGHTA, CDR2 FQGNSA, per germline. The CDR3 DNA reads TGTGCCAGCAGCCCCCCCAGCGTCAAAGATACGCAGTATTTT. This translates into CASSPPSVKDTQYF.

This clonotype was seen at least ten times. The chain carries TRBV7-8 and TRBJ2-7, with TRBD2 identical over 9 bases. Germline CDR1 is SGHVS and CDR2 is FQNEAQ. The CDR3 totals 15 residues. V was pared by 3 bases and J by 3 bases, with 6 bases of the junction left unmatched. DNA of the CDR3: TGTGCCAGCAGCTTGTTAATAGCGGGGGACTACGAGCAGTACTTC. This gives the protein CASSLLIAGDYEQYF.